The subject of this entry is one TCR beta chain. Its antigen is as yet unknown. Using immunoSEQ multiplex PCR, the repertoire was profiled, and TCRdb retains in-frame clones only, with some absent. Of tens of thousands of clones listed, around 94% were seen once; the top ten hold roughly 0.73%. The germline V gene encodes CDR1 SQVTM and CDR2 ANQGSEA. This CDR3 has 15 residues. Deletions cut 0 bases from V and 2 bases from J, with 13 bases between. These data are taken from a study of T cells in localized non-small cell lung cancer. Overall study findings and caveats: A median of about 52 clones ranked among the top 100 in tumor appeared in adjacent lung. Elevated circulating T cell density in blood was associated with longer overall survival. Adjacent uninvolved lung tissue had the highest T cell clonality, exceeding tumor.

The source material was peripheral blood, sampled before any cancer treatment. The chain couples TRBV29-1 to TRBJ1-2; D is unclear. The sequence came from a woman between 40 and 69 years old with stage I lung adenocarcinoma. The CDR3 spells CSVEDPPSTNYGYTF. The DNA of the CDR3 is TGCAGCGTTGAAGATCCCCCGAGTACCAACTATGGCTACACCTTC.